This TCR beta chain appears in the sequencing data of a study of CDR3 diversity in severe acne. In this sample, this clonotype turned up many times. Trimming took off 3 bases at V and 7 bases at J, with 7 bases between the two ends. This CDR3 contains 11 residues. Germline CDR1 is DFQATT and CDR2 is SNEGSKA (reference sequence). TCRdb reanalysed the PCR reads using MiXCR and keeps one entry per CDR3 protein. The sample lists about 85,000 distinct CDR3 sequences, roughly half occurring once. The sequencing sample was made of blood. The receptor was derived from a male donor in good health, serving as a control. This sequence joins TRBV20-1 and TRBJ2-1; D uncertain. The CDR3 DNA follows: TGCAGTGCTAGCGGTCAAAATGAGCAGTTCTTC. It is translated as CSASGQNEQFF.